One and the same sample provided the 14 T cell receptor beta chains below, sequenced in a study of blood T cell repertoires in COVID-19. TCRdb keeps only in-frame clones here, not all; method: immunoSEQ multiplex PCR. The table records 250,000 to 300,000 clones, around nine tenths of them present only once. Sequencing used PBMCs or T cells enriched from blood (not recorded which). Receptors originate from a woman aged 35 to 49 who had recovered from COVID-19.

The gene calls are TRBV5-6 and TRBJ2-2; the match to TRBD1 covers 7 bases. The CDR3 consists of 13 residues. V was pared by 2 bases and J by 8 bases, with 3 bases of the junction left unmatched. Germline V gives CDR1 SGHDT, CDR2 YYEEEE. DNA of the CDR3: TGTGCCAGCAGCTTCCCGACAGGGGGGGAGCTGTTTTTT. Translating gives CASSFPTGGELFF. Full variable domain (outside the CDR3, taken from reference TRBV5-6 and TRBJ2-2): DAGVTQSPTHLIKTRGQQVTLRCSPKSGHDTVSWYQQALGQGPQFIFQYYEEEERQRGNFPDRFSGHQFPNYSSELNVNALLLGDSALYLCASSFPTGGELFFGEGSRLTVL.

The chain combines TRBV2 with TRBJ2-3, with 9 bases fitting TRBD1. CDR3 length: 15 residues. The germline V gene encodes CDR1 SNHLY and CDR2 FYNNEI. The V segment lost 3 bases and the J segment 5 bases; nucleotides outside the gene matches: 6. The CDR3 reads CASSDSGQGGDTQYF. CDR3 coding DNA: TGTGCCAGCAGTGATTCGGGACAGGGAGGAGATACGCAGTATTTT.

The CDR3 nucleotides read TGTGCCACCAGCGATCTTAGCTTTTATGGCTACACCTTC. The encoded protein is CATSDLSFYGYTF. V usage is TRBV15 and J usage is TRBJ1-2; D not resolved. V lost 5 bases and J lost 5, with 12 bases in between. The CDR3 is made up of 13 amino acids. The germline V gene has CDR1 LNHNV and CDR2 YYDKDF (reference sequence).

The genes are TRBV5-4 and TRBJ2-7, with 10 bases fitting TRBD2. Losses at the gene ends were 0 bases for V and 3 bases for J; bases not matched to a gene: 3. This CDR3 comprises 15 residues. Per the germline V gene, CDR1 is SGHNT and CDR2 is YYREEE (reference sequence). The CDR3 here is CASSLESGGVYEQYF. The CDR3 nucleotides are TGTGCCAGCAGCTTGGAAAGCGGGGGGGTCTACGAGCAGTACTTC.

The J gene is TRBJ1-1, the V gene TRBV28; unclear D gene. From germline, CDR1 is MDHEN and CDR2 SYDVKM. This CDR3 contains 12 residues. Between the trimmed V and J ends, which lost 2 bases and 6 bases, there was a span of 7 bases. CDR3 sequence (DNA): TGTGCCAGCAGTTTAGAGGCTTCTGAAGCTTTCTTT. As protein: CASSLEASEAFF.

This chain links TRBV4-2 with TRBJ2-7, with 8 bases identical to TRBD1. The germline CDR1 and CDR2 sequences are LGHNA and YNFKEQ. The CDR3 loop spans 16 amino acids. J was trimmed by 4 bases and V by 0 bases; bases with no gene match: 8. The CDR3 protein is CASSQDQGAIGYEQYF. DNA for the CDR3: TGTGCCAGCAGCCAAGATCAGGGGGCCATCGGTTACGAGCAGTACTTC.

The V call is TRBV9, the J call TRBJ2-3, with 7 bases fitting TRBD1. V lost 3 bases to trimming and J lost 4 bases; unmatched junction nucleotides: 11. The CDR3 runs to 16 residues. Germline assignment: CDR1 SGDLS and CDR2 YYNGEE. The CDR3 is CASSGRLTGSADTQYF. The DNA of the CDR3 is TGTGCCAGCAGCGGACGCCTGACAGGGTCTGCAGATACGCAGTATTTT.

This sequence joins TRBV5-5 and TRBJ1-1, with D possibly being TRBD1 (5 bases). The V and J ends lost 1 base and 6 bases respectively, with 10 bases between them. The CDR3 has 13 residues. CDR1 SGHKS and CDR2 YYEKEE come from the germline V gene (reference sequence). CDR3 region: CASSLRRDSEAFF. DNA of the CDR3: TGTGCCAGCAGCTTGCGCAGGGACTCTGAAGCTTTCTTT.

The CDR3 here is CASSQDLQGSRAGYTF. CDR3 DNA sequence: TGCGCCAGCAGCCAAGATCTACAGGGGAGTAGGGCTGGCTACACCTTC. The rearrangement joins TRBV4-1 to TRBJ1-2; TRBD1 matches at 7 bases. V shed 0 bases and J 7 bases; nucleotides not matched to a gene: 11. The CDR3 length is 16 residues. The germline gives CDR1 MGHRA, CDR2 YSYEKL.

The chain is built from TRBV7-8 and TRBJ2-2; the D is unclear. The CDR3 has 14 amino acids. Germline assignment: CDR1 SGHVS and CDR2 FQNEAQ. The germline V and J ends were trimmed by 3 bases and 3 bases, with 8 bases remaining between them. CDR3: CASSFGSHTGELFF. The CDR3 nucleotides are TGTGCCAGCAGCTTCGGGTCCCACACCGGGGAGCTGTTTTTT. Supplemented by reference TRBV7-8 and TRBJ2-2, the full variable domain reads GAGVSQSPRYKVAKRGQDVALRCDPISGHVSLFWYQQALGQGPEFLTYFQNEAQLDKSGLPSDRFFAERPEGSVSTLKIQRTQQEDSAVYLCASSFGSHTGELFFGEGSRLTVL.

The J gene is TRBJ2-3, the V gene TRBV10-3; 10 bases map to TRBD1. This CDR3 has 13 amino acids. With 8 bases clipped from V and 3 bases from J, the junction kept 2 bases outside the gene matches. Germline CDR1 ENHRY, CDR2 SYGVKD. The CDR3, as DNA: TGTGCCATCCTGGGACAGGGGACAGATACGCAGTATTTT. Translated: CAILGQGTDTQYF.

V gene TRBV15 combines with J gene TRBJ2-3; D uncertain. CDR3 length: 12 amino acids. Germline V lookup: CDR1 LNHNV, CDR2 YYDKDF (reference sequence). V was pared by 8 bases and J by 1 base, with 7 bases between. CDR3 residues: CATGHRTDTQYF. The DNA of the CDR3 is TGTGCCACCGGGCACCGCACAGATACGCAGTATTTT.

The chain couples TRBV19 to TRBJ1-5; tentatively, D is TRBD1 (6 bases). CDR1 and CDR2 (germline): LNHDA, SQIVND (reference sequence). CDR3 length: 15 residues. V lost 5 bases, J lost 5 bases, and 16 bases lay in between. The CDR3, as DNA: TGTGCCAGTAGTTCAGGTGGGCAGGGGTATCAGCCCCAGCATTTT. It codes for CASSSGGQGYQPQHF.

The V and J genes are TRBV6-6 and TRBJ1-2, with 8 positions matching TRBD1. CDR1 is MNHNY, CDR2 SVGAGI, per germline (reference sequence). The ends lost 0 bases at V and 10 bases at J; junction bases unmatched: 1. The length of the CDR3 is 12 residues. The CDR3 DNA sequence: TGTGCCAGCAGTTACTCGGACAGGGACTACACCTTC. It encodes CASSYSDRDYTF.